This entry lists 24 T cell receptor beta chains sequenced from one sample in a study of early T cells in non-severe SARS-CoV-2 infection. TCRdb processed the 5' RACE reads anew with MiXCR; each CDR3 protein has one entry. The profile covers 45,000 to 55,000 distinct CDR3 sequences, with 5.5% to 8% appearing a single time and 2.5% to 3% taken by the ten largest. This material consisted of whole blood, taken at baseline. The receptors come from an adult who was a healthcare worker with PCR-confirmed SARS-CoV-2 infection or an uninfected control (not recorded which).

This clonotype appeared many times. The chain recombines TRBV10-3 with TRBJ2-2; D is unclear. Germline V gives CDR1 ENHRY, CDR2 SYGVKD. V lost 4 bases and J lost 3, with 12 bases in between. The CDR3 sequence is 15 residues long. This chain's CDR3 is CAISGGDIDTGELFF. For the CDR3, the DNA is TGTGCCATCAGTGGTGGAGACATTGACACCGGGGAGCTGTTTTTT.

This chain connects TRBV6-2 or TRBV6-3 to TRBJ2-7, with D tentatively TRBD2 (5 bases). The germline V and J ends were trimmed by 4 bases and 3 bases, with 13 bases remaining between them. Germline-derived CDR1 and CDR2 are MNHEY and SVGEGT. The CDR3 totals 14 residues. Written as DNA, the CDR3 is TGTGCCAGCAGTTCTACTAGGACTCGCTACGAGCAGTACTTC. This encodes CASSSTRTRYEQYF.

This clonotype appeared many times. V gene TRBV29-1 combines with J gene TRBJ2-7; D remains unclear. Trimming cost V 2 bases and J 0 bases, with 14 bases left between them. CDR3 length: 15 amino acids. The germline V gene has CDR1 SQVTM and CDR2 ANQGSEA. CDR3 sequence reads: CSVELETTGSYEQYF. The CDR3 DNA reads as TGCAGCGTTGAATTGGAGACAACCGGCTCCTACGAGCAGTACTTC.

This clonotype was seen just once. This chain links TRBV29-1 with TRBJ2-7; D might be TRBD1 or TRBD2, each matching 6 bases. Germline V gene lookup returns CDR1 SQVTM and CDR2 ANQGSEA. The CDR3 loop spans 13 amino acids. V dropped 7 bases and J dropped 4 bases, with 17 bases sitting between them. CDR3 region: CSALKGGSYEQYF. CDR3 sequence (DNA): TGCAGCGCCCTGAAGGGGGGCAGTTACGAGCAGTACTTC.

The chain links TRBV11-2 to TRBJ2-3; D is possibly TRBD2 (5 bases). CDR3 length: 15 amino acids. Deletions cut 5 bases from V and 1 base from J, with 13 bases between. The germline CDR1 and CDR2 sequences are SGHAT and FQNNGV. In DNA, the CDR3 is TGTGCCAGCAGCATGGACTTACAACGCACAGATACGCAGTATTTT. As protein: CASSMDLQRTDTQYF.

The chain has TRBV11-2 and TRBJ2-7; TRBD1 agrees at 7 bases. V shed 1 base and J 2 bases; nucleotides not matched to a gene: 11. Per germline, CDR1 SGHAT and CDR2 FQNNGV. The CDR3 consists of 17 residues. For the CDR3, the DNA is TGTGCCAGCAGCTTAGGAGCCCCGGGACAGCTAGCCTACGAGCAGTACTTC. Its translation is CASSLGAPGQLAYEQYF.

In this sample, this clonotype turned up a few times. The chain carries TRBV20-1 and TRBJ2-5; D gene uncertain. V lost 3 bases and J lost 6, with 8 bases in between. This CDR3 is built from 11 residues. Looked up from germline, CDR1 is DFQATT and CDR2 is SNEGSKA (reference sequence). This chain's CDR3 is CSARGPKTQYF. The CDR3 coding sequence is TGCAGTGCTAGGGGTCCTAAGACCCAGTACTTC.

This clonotype has a count of ten or more. The chain couples TRBV7-6 to TRBJ2-2, with a possible D match to TRBD1 (5 bases). Trimming removed 1 base from V and 4 bases from J, with 10 bases in between. The V gene's germline CDR1 is SGHVS and CDR2 FNYEAQ. The CDR3 is 15 amino acids. The CDR3 region has the DNA TGTGCCAGCAGCTTAGGGCAGGGCTTCACCGGGGAGCTGTTTTTT. Its translation: CASSLGQGFTGELFF.

The sample holds many counts of this clonotype. The chain links TRBV11-2 to TRBJ1-4, with D perhaps TRBD1 (5 bases). The ends were cut back, 3 bases at V and 5 bases at J, with 10 bases in the middle. CDR3 length equals 14 residues. Germline V CDR1 and CDR2: SGHAT, FQNNGV. The CDR3 DNA reads TGTGCCAGCAGCTTTAGACAGACGAATGAAAAACTGTTTTTT. It specifies CASSFRQTNEKLFF.

This clonotype has just a few counts. The chain uses TRBV7-2 and TRBJ2-7; no firm D call. Germline V gene sequence: CDR1 SGHTA, CDR2 FQGNSA. This CDR3 has 12 amino acids. Trimming took 4 bases from V and 2 from J, leaving 6 bases between them. The CDR3 sequence: CASSSSAYEQYF. CDR3 in DNA: TGTGCCAGCAGCTCCTCCGCCTACGAGCAGTACTTC.

This clonotype occurred many times. CDR3 in amino acids: CASSISSGGGSGANVLTF. In DNA form, the CDR3 reads TGTGCCAGTAGTATCTCCTCAGGGGGAGGCTCTGGGGCCAACGTCCTGACTTTC. V is TRBV19 and J is TRBJ2-6; tentative D call: TRBD1 (7 bases). V was shortened by 3 bases and J by 0 bases, with 15 bases between the two germline ends. The germline V gene has CDR1 LNHDA and CDR2 SQIVND (reference sequence). The CDR3 sequence is 18 residues long. Full variable domain (missing parts from reference TRBV19 and TRBJ2-6): DGGITQSPKYLFRKEGQNVTLSCEQNLNHDAMYWYRQDPGQGLRLIYYSQIVNDFQKGDIAEGYSVSREKKESFPLTVTSAQKNPTAFYLCASSISSGGGSGANVLTFGAGSRLTVL.

This clonotype was recorded many times. This sequence joins TRBV12-3 or TRBV12-4 and TRBJ1-6; D is uncertain. This CDR3 has 14 amino acids. Trimming left V 6 bases short and J 1 base short, with 7 bases between. CDR3 protein: CASRSRSYNSPLHF. CDR3 nucleotides: TGTGCCAGCAGGAGTCGTTCCTATAATTCACCCCTCCACTTT.

This clonotype was observed at least ten times. V and J are TRBV19 and TRBJ2-3; TRBD2 matches at 12 bases. Trimming cost V 5 bases and J 5 bases; bases outside gene matches: 5. This CDR3 has 15 amino acids. Germline V lookup: CDR1 LNHDA, CDR2 SQIVND (reference sequence). CDR3 bases: TGTGCCAGTAGTGCGACTAGCGGGGGCGGAGATACGCAGTATTTT. This encodes CASSATSGGGDTQYF.

A few counts support this clonotype. The chain carries TRBV7-2 and TRBJ2-7, with TRBD2 matching over 7 bases. CDR3 length: 13 residues. V dropped 1 base and J dropped 6; count of bases not matched to a gene: 3. Germline V gene lookup returns CDR1 SGHTA and CDR2 FQGNSA. This CDR3 reads CASSLVWGGEQYF. The DNA of the CDR3 is TGTGCCAGCAGCTTAGTGTGGGGGGGCGAGCAGTACTTC.

The chain has TRBV29-1 and TRBJ2-7, with no clear D. Trimming pared 7 bases from V and 1 base from J, leaving 20 bases between. The length of the CDR3 is 15 residues. Germline lookup yields CDR1 SQVTM and CDR2 ANQGSEA. Here the CDR3 reads CSARVGPFGSYEQYF. In DNA form, the CDR3 reads TGCAGCGCCCGTGTTGGACCATTCGGATCCTACGAGCAGTACTTC.

Regarding this clonotype: One base away lies a much larger clone, so this may be a sequencing read error. The CDR3 here is CVSSLVGGANQPQHF. In DNA, the CDR3 is TGTGTCAGCAGCTTAGTAGGGGGCGCGAATCAGCCCCAGCATTTT. The V gene is TRBV11-2, the J gene TRBJ1-5; 7 positions agree with TRBD1. Germline lookup yields CDR1 SGHAT and CDR2 FQNNGV. The CDR3 sequence is 15 residues long.

This clonotype was detected many times. The CDR3 loop is CASSTGLAGSRGDEQFF. The CDR3 DNA reads as TGTGCCAGCAGCACAGGACTAGCGGGGTCCCGAGGGGACGAGCAGTTCTTC. The chain couples TRBV5-5 to TRBJ2-1; TRBD2 aligns across 12 bases. The J segment lost 10 bases and the V segment lost 4 bases, leaving 15 bases of the junction unmatched. This CDR3 is built from 17 residues. Per the germline V gene, CDR1 is SGHKS and CDR2 is YYEKEE (reference sequence).

This clonotype was seen ten or more times. The J gene is TRBJ2-1, the V gene TRBV7-2; 7 nucleotides agree with TRBD2. CDR3 length equals 15 residues. The trim removed 6 bases at V and 0 bases at J, leaving 5 bases unmatched. The germline V gene encodes CDR1 SGHTA and CDR2 FQGNSA. The CDR3 DNA reads TGTGCCAGCAGATCGCGGGGGAGCTCCTACAATGAGCAGTTCTTC. This translates into CASRSRGSSYNEQFF.

This clonotype was picked up many times. The chain joins TRBV4-3 to TRBJ1-4; D not resolved. Trimming cost V 0 bases and J 4 bases, with 9 bases left between them. CDR1 LGHNA and CDR2 YSLEER come from the germline V gene. The CDR3 covers 15 residues. The CDR3 spells CASSQDVRFNEKLFF. The CDR3 coding sequence is TGCGCCAGCAGCCAAGACGTGCGGTTTAATGAAAAACTGTTTTTT.

This clonotype was seen repeatedly, ten times or more. The rearrangement joins TRBV12-3 or TRBV12-4 to TRBJ2-7; 13 bases align to TRBD2. With 1 base clipped from V and 6 bases from J, the junction kept 6 bases outside the gene matches. The CDR3 has 16 amino acids. The CDR3 reads CASSLVTSGGAREQYF. CDR3 coding DNA: TGTGCCAGCAGTTTAGTAACTAGCGGGGGGGCACGCGAGCAGTACTTC.

This clonotype turned up a few times. The rearrangement uses TRBV7-6 and TRBJ1-1; TRBD1 matches 9 bases. CDR1 and CDR2 from the germline V gene are SGHVS and FNYEAQ. The CDR3 runs to 15 residues. Losses at the gene ends were 5 bases for V and 5 bases for J; bases not matched to a gene: 9. The CDR3 reads CASSTRDRVETEAFF. The CDR3 nucleotides read TGTGCCAGCAGCACCCGGGACAGGGTGGAAACTGAAGCTTTCTTT. The full variable domain, rest sourced from reference TRBV7-6 and TRBJ1-1, is GAGVSQSPRYKVTKRGQDVALRCDPISGHVSLYWYRQALGQGPEFLTYFNYEAQQDKSGLPNDRFSAERPEGSISTLTIQRTEQRDSAMYRCASSTRDRVETEAFFGQGTRLTVV.

This clonotype was counted many times. The chain combines TRBV5-8 with TRBJ2-2; TRBD2 aligns across 11 bases. Per the germline V gene, CDR1 is SGHTS and CDR2 is YDEGEE. V lost 4 bases, J lost 4 bases, and 6 bases stayed unmatched. This CDR3 spans 16 amino acids. The DNA for the CDR3 is TGTGCCAGCAGCCGGTCTGGGACTAGCGGCACCGGGGAGCTGTTTTTT. Translated: CASSRSGTSGTGELFF.

This clonotype has at least ten counts. This chain uses TRBV12-3 or TRBV12-4 with TRBJ1-2; 8 bases agree with TRBD1. Losses at the gene ends were 5 bases for V and 6 bases for J; bases not matched to a gene: 2. CDR3 length: 12 residues. The CDR3 DNA reads TGTGCCAGCAGTCTGACAGGGGATGGCTACACCTTC. It is translated as CASSLTGDGYTF.

The table lists this clonotype with many counts. A read error may account for a junction end that differs from germline. The rearrangement joins TRBV10-2 to TRBJ1-3; no firm D call. The CDR3 contains 14 residues. Germline V CDR1 and CDR2: WSHSY, SAAADI. The CDR3 DNA reads as TGCGCCAGCACTGAGAGGACGGCTGGAAACACCATATATTTT. Protein product: CASTERTAGNTIYF.